These T cell receptor beta chains were read from a single sample in a study of neurological immune-mediated disorders. TCRdb itself ran the 5' RACE reads through MiXCR, one entry per CDR3 protein. In the table there are about 120,000 distinct CDR3 sequences, more than 2.5% of which are singletons. Sequencing input: PBMCs. The origin of the receptors is a woman aged 25-40 years with multiple sclerosis. CDR3s include the opening cysteine and the closing phenylalanine or tryptophan. The D gene is left open where the match is weak. The size entry is marked missing in some rows and otherwise reads once, few, many or a size class.

.,TRBJ1-1,TRBV5-1,13,.,TGCGCCAGCAGCGAGGGACTGAACACTGAAGCTTTCTTT,CASSEGLNTEAFF
many,TRBJ1-5,TRBV5-1,14,.,TGCGCCAGCAGCTTTAGAGGGGGGGGTCAGCCCCAGCATTTT,CASSFRGGGQPQHF
many,TRBJ2-4,TRBV20-1,16,TRBD2,TGCAGTGCTAGCCAACCGGCGGGGGGGGGCAAAAACATTCAGTACTTC,CSASQPAGGGKNIQYF
few,TRBJ2-7,TRBV29-1,11,TRBD1,TGCAGCGCATTGACAGGGCCCGAGCAGTACTTC,CSALTGPEQYF
many,TRBJ2-3,TRBV20-1,14,.,TGCAGTGACGAGGGACTGGCAGGGAGAGATACGCAGTATTTT,CSDEGLAGRDTQYF
many,TRBJ2-3,TRBV9,15,TRBD2,TGTGCCAGCAGCGCTAGCGGGGGGGCGATAGATACGCAGTATTTT,CASSASGGAIDTQYF
many,TRBJ1-4,TRBV12-3/TRBV12-4,15,TRBD1,TGTGCCAGCAGTCACCCCCCAGGGGGGAGTGAAAAACTGTTTTTT,CASSHPPGGSEKLFF
many,TRBJ2-7,TRBV5-1,18,.,TGCGCCAGCAGCTTGGAGGGGCCGAGGAGCGGAAATACCTACGAGCAGTACTTC,CASSLEGPRSGNTYEQYF
many,TRBJ1-2,TRBV6-1,13,TRBD1,TGTGCCAGCGGTCGGACAGGGTTCTATGGCTACACCTTC,CASGRTGFYGYTF
many,TRBJ2-7,TRBV18,14,.,TGTGCCAGCTCACCGCTAACTAGGAGAGACGAGCAGTACTTC,CASSPLTRRDEQYF
many,TRBJ1-1,TRBV6-5,14,.,TGTGCCAGCAGTTACTCGGATAGGCGCACTGAAGCTTTCTTT,CASSYSDRRTEAFF
many,TRBJ2-3,TRBV2,15,TRBD2,TGTGCCAGCAGTCCCCTAGCGGGGGGTGTAGATACGCAGTATTTT,CASSPLAGGVDTQYF